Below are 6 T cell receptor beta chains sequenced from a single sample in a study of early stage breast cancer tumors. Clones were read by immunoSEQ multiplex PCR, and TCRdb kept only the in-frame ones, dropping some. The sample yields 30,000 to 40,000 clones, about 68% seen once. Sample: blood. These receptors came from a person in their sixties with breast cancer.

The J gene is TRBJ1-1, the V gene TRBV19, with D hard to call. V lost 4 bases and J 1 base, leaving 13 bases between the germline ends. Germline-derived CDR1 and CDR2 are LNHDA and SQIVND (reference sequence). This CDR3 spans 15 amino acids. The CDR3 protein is CASSSLRTANTEAFF. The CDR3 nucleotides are TGTGCCAGTAGTAGCCTCCGGACGGCGAACACTGAAGCTTTCTTT. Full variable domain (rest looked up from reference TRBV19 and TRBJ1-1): DGGITQSPKYLFRKEGQNVTLSCEQNLNHDAMYWYRQDPGQGLRLIYYSQIVNDFQKGDIAEGYSVSREKKESFPLTVTSAQKNPTAFYLCASSSLRTANTEAFFGQGTRLTVV.

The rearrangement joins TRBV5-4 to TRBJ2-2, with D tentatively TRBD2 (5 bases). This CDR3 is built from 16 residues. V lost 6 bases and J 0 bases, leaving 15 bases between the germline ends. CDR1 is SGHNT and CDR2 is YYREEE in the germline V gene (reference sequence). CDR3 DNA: TGTGCCAGCACCTTAAAAAGCGGAGCGAACACCGGGGAGCTGTTTTTT. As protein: CASTLKSGANTGELFF.

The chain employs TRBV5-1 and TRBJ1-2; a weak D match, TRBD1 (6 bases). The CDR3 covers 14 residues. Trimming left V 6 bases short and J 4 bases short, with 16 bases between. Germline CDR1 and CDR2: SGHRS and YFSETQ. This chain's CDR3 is CASNPGQTVYGYTF. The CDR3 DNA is TGCGCCAGCAACCCCGGACAGACCGTCTATGGCTACACCTTC.

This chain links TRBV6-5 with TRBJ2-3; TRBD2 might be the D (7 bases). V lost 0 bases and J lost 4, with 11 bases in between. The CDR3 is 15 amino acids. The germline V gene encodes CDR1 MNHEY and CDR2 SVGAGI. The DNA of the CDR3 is TGTGCCAGCAGTTACTCGGGGGGGCAGGCAGATACGCAGTATTTT. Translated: CASSYSGGQADTQYF.

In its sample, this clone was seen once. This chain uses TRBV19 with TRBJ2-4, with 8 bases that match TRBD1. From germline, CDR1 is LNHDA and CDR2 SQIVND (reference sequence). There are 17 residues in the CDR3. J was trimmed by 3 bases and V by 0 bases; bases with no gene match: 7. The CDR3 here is CASSIDGQGAGKNIQYF. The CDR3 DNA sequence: TGTGCCAGTAGTATAGATGGACAGGGCGCTGGCAAAAACATTCAGTACTTC.

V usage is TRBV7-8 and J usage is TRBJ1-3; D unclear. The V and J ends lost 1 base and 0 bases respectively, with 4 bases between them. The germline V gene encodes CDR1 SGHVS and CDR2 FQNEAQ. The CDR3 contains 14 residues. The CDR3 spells CASSLGASGNTIYF. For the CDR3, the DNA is TGTGCCAGCAGCTTAGGGGCCTCTGGAAACACCATATATTTT.